Listed below are T cell receptor beta chains from one sample, sequenced in a study of blood T cell repertoires in COVID-19. The protocol was immunoSEQ multiplex PCR, while the TCRdb copy is restricted to in-frame clones and leaves out a portion. The sample carries tens of thousands of clones, around 77% recorded once. Specimen: peripheral blood. The receptors stem from a man aged 55 to 69 with acute or convalescent COVID-19. CDR3s include the opening cysteine and the closing phenylalanine or tryptophan. D genes are given only for firm matches. Clone size, where shown, is once, few, many, or a class for clones that have expanded.

J gene: TRBJ2-3
D gene: TRBD2
V gene: TRBV6-2/TRBV6-3
clone size: once
CDR3 protein: CASSYAGTSGTDTQYF
CDR3 DNA: TGTGCCAGCAGTTACGCCGGGACTAGCGGCACAGATACGCAGTATTTT

J gene: TRBJ1-2
D gene: NA
V gene: TRBV7-9
clone size: NA
CDR3 protein: CASSVRIDGYTF
CDR3 DNA: TGTGCCAGCAGCGTCCGTATCGATGGCTACACCTTC

J gene: TRBJ2-7
D gene: NA
V gene: TRBV18
clone size: NA
CDR3 protein: CASSPVQTPSYEQYF
CDR3 DNA: TGTGCCAGCTCACCAGTACAGACACCGTCCTACGAGCAGTACTTC

J gene: TRBJ1-2
D gene: NA
V gene: TRBV27
clone size: NA
CDR3 protein: CASSLLGGTNYGYTF
CDR3 DNA: TGTGCCAGCAGTTTACTGGGGGGGACTAACTATGGCTACACCTTC

J gene: TRBJ1-2
D gene: NA
V gene: TRBV2
clone size: NA
CDR3 protein: CASSFDSLYTF
CDR3 DNA: TGTGCCAGCAGTTTCGACAGCCTTTACACCTTC

J gene: TRBJ2-2
D gene: NA
V gene: TRBV7-2
clone size: few
CDR3 protein: CASSIRGGQIGELFF
CDR3 DNA: TGTGCCAGCAGCATAAGGGGGGGCCAGATCGGGGAGCTGTTTTTT

J gene: TRBJ1-1
D gene: NA
V gene: TRBV15
clone size: NA
CDR3 protein: CATSRGANTEAFF
CDR3 DNA: TGTGCCACCAGTAGAGGGGCGAACACTGAAGCTTTCTTT

J gene: TRBJ2-7
D gene: TRBD1
V gene: TRBV9
clone size: NA
CDR3 protein: CASSVATGGPPYEQYF
CDR3 DNA: TGTGCCAGCAGCGTAGCTACAGGGGGCCCCCCTTACGAGCAGTACTTC

J gene: TRBJ1-2
D gene: TRBD1
V gene: TRBV19
clone size: medium-sized
CDR3 protein: CASSIGLGGDYGYTF
CDR3 DNA: TGTGCCAGTAGTATCGGTCTAGGGGGCGACTATGGCTACACCTTC

J gene: TRBJ1-3
D gene: NA
V gene: TRBV2
clone size: NA
CDR3 protein: CASSEDRGNTIYF
CDR3 DNA: TGTGCCAGCAGTGAAGATCGAGGTAACACCATATATTTT